Included here is one T cell receptor (beta chain) sequence, with context. Its antigen is currently unknown. Controls came from buffy coats of healthy blood donors. This sample was taken from a study of STAT5B mutations in CD4+ large granular lymphocyte leukemia. Study-wide results and caveats: No patients shared main leukemic clonotypes, though 25% to 30% appeared at low frequency elsewhere. TRBV06-family usage was enriched in top patient clones (8/27) versus controls (2/35). Without putative leukemic clones, patient CD4-sorted repertoires remained more clonal than healthy CD4+ repertoires.

Data came from immunoSEQ multiplex PCR; TCRdb stores just in-frame clones and leaves some out. The repertoire includes some 34,000 clones, about 74% of them detected once, and around 0.27% sits in the top ten. Per germline, CDR1 SNHLY and CDR2 FYNNEI. This CDR3 spans 15 amino acids. Trimming took off 2 bases at V and 10 bases at J, with 15 bases between the two ends. Sequenced: CD4+ T cells from blood buffy coats. The chain uses TRBV2 and TRBJ1-6; unclear D gene. The clonotype was recovered from a human donor in good health. The CDR3 DNA sequence: TGTGCCAGCAGTGAATCGGCCGCGGCTGGCTCACCCCTCCACTTT. Protein sequence: CASSESAAAGSPLHF.